The 15 T cell receptor beta chains in this list originate from one sample, sequenced in a study of monozygotic twins with inflammatory bowel disease. TCRdb re-called the 5' RACE reads and gives one entry per CDR3 protein, without DNA. The record lists approximately 400,000 distinct CDR3 sequences, of which the ten most abundant hold 2% to 2.5%. The specimen sequenced was blood. The origin of the receptors is a human donor with ulcerative colitis or Crohn's disease, or a healthy co-twin of an affected twin (not recorded which).

The CDR3 spells CASSALAGVPDTQYF. The V call is TRBV19, the J call TRBJ2-3; the TCRdb call, TRBD2, lacks DNA for checking. Germline V gives CDR1 LNHDA, CDR2 SQIVND (reference sequence). The CDR3 has 15 residues.

The chain is built from TRBV6-5 and TRBJ1-2. This CDR3 is 14 amino acids long. The germline CDR1 and CDR2 sequences are MNHEY and SVGAGI. CDR3: CASSYSPSYYGYTF.

The chain has TRBV7-6 and TRBJ2-7; TCRdb's assignment of TRBD1 cannot be checked, as there is no DNA. The CDR3 spans 15 residues. Germline CDR1 and CDR2: SGHVS and FNYEAQ. The CDR3: CASSHHGAANYEQYF.

This chain joins TRBV29-1 and TRBJ2-5; checking the TCRdb D call of TRBD1 is not possible without DNA. The CDR3 sequence is 14 residues long. CDR1 is SQVTM, CDR2 ANQGSEA, per germline. This CDR3 is CSVELNGGQETQYF.

The chain uses TRBV24-1 and TRBJ2-1; no DNA is available, so the TRBD2 call from TCRdb remains unchecked. From germline, CDR1 is KGHDR and CDR2 SFDVKD. The CDR3 runs to 15 residues. The CDR3 region is CATGTSGRAVNEQSF.

This rearrangement joins TRBV19 to TRBJ1-1; lacking DNA, the TRBD1 call made by TCRdb goes unchecked. This CDR3 region has 15 residues. The germline V gene encodes CDR1 LNHDA and CDR2 SQIVND (reference sequence). This CDR3 reads CASSIELGGSTEAFF.

The chain links TRBV19 to TRBJ2-3; TCRdb's D gene call, TRBD1, goes unchecked for lack of DNA. Per the germline V gene, CDR1 is LNHDA and CDR2 is SQIVND (reference sequence). The CDR3 runs to 16 residues. The CDR3 sequence is CASSRLWRGSTDTQYF.

The rearrangement links TRBV10-3 to TRBJ2-3; the TCRdb D gene call, TRBD1, has no DNA to confirm it. The CDR3 loop spans 17 amino acids. Germline values: CDR1 ENHRY, CDR2 SYGVKD. CDR3 in amino acids: CAISDGGQGASTDTQYF.

The rearrangement joins TRBV20-1 to TRBJ2-2; TCRdb lists TRBD1, though no DNA is available to test this call. The CDR3 loop spans 14 amino acids. Germline V CDR1 and CDR2: DFQATT, SNEGSKA (reference sequence). CDR3 protein: CSALRDPADGELFF.

The chain has TRBV30 and TRBJ2-7; TCRdb outputs TRBD1, but without DNA this stays unchecked. Germline V gene lookup returns CDR1 GTSNPN and CDR2 SVGIG (reference sequence). The CDR3 extends over 13 amino acids. CDR3 sequence: CAWIGDRFYEQYF.

This rearrangement joins TRBV5-1 to TRBJ1-1. The CDR3 contains 15 residues. Germline lookup yields CDR1 SGHRS and CDR2 YFSETQ. The CDR3 is CASSLNGVQSTEAFF. The whole variable domain, remainder taken from reference TRBV5-1 and TRBJ1-1, is KAGVTQTPRYLIKTRGQQVTLSCSPISGHRSVSWYQQTPGQGLQFLFEYFSETQRNKGNFPGRFSGRQFSNSRSEMNVSTLELGDSALYLCASSLNGVQSTEAFFGQGTRLTVV.

The V and J genes are TRBV10-3 and TRBJ1-1; the D call from TCRdb, TRBD1, cannot be confirmed without DNA. This CDR3 is 14 amino acids long. Germline CDR1 ENHRY, CDR2 SYGVKD. The CDR3 sequence: CAIKAPRGGTEAFF.

The chain links TRBV6-2 or TRBV6-3 to TRBJ2-1; there is no DNA to check the TCRdb D call of TRBD1. The CDR3 consists of 13 residues. Germline CDR1 and CDR2: MNHEY and SVGEGT. The CDR3 sequence is CASRYNRGNEQFF.

This chain joins TRBV3-1 and TRBJ2-2; TCRdb's assignment of TRBD1 cannot be checked, as there is no DNA. The CDR3 extends over 16 amino acids. The germline V gene has CDR1 LGHDT and CDR2 YNNKEL (reference sequence). CDR3: CASSQDRGRGTGELFF.

The genes are TRBV7-2 and TRBJ2-7; with no DNA, the TCRdb D assignment of TRBD2 cannot be verified. CDR3 length: 14 amino acids. The germline V gene encodes CDR1 SGHTA and CDR2 FQGNSA. This chain's CDR3 is CASSLVGLGYEQYF.